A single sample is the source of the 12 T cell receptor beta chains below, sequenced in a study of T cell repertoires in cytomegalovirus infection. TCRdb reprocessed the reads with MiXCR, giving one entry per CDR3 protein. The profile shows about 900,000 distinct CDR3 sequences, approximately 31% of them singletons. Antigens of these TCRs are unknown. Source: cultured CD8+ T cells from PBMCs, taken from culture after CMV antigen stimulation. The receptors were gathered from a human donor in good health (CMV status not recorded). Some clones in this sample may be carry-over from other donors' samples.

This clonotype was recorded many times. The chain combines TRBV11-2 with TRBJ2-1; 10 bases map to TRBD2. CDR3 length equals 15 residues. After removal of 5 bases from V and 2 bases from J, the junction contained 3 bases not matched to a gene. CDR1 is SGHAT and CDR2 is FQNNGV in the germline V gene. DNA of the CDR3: TGTGCCAGCAGCACCAGCGGGGGGGCCTACAATGAGCAGTTCTTC. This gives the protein CASSTSGGAYNEQFF.

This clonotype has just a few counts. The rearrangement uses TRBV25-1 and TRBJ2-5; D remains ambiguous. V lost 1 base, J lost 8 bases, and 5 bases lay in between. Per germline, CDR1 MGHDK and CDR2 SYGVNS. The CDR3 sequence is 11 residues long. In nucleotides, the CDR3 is TGTGCCAGCAGTGAATTATTAACCCAGTACTTC. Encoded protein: CASSELLTQYF.

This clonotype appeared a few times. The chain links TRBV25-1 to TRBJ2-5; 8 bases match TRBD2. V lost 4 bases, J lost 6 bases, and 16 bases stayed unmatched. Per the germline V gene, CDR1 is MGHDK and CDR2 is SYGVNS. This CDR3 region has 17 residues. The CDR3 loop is CASSGSGRGASQKTQYF. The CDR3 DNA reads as TGTGCCAGCAGTGGCTCTGGGCGGGGGGCCTCGCAAAAGACCCAGTACTTC.

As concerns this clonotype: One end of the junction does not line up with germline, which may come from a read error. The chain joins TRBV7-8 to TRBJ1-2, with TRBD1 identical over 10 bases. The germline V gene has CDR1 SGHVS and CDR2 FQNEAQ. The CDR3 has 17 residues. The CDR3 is CVSSSPSLGTGANGYTF. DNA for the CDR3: TGTGTCAGCAGCTCTCCATCCCTGGGGACAGGGGCAAATGGCTACACCTTC.

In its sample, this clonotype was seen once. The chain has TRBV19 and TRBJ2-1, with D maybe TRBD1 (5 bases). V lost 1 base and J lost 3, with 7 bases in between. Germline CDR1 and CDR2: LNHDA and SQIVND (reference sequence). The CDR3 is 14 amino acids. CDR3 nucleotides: TGTGCCAGTAGTATAGTGGACATCTACAATGAGCAGTTCTTC. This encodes CASSIVDIYNEQFF.

The CDR3 coding sequence is TGTGCCAGCAGTGAGTTTAGTATGGGAGCCTACACCGGGGAGCTGTTTTTT. It encodes CASSEFSMGAYTGELFF. The chain joins TRBV6-1 to TRBJ2-2; possibly TRBD2 for D (5 bases). This CDR3 is 17 amino acids long. Trimming cost V 3 bases and J 3 bases, with 17 bases left between them. The germline CDR1 and CDR2 sequences are MNHNS and SASEGT.

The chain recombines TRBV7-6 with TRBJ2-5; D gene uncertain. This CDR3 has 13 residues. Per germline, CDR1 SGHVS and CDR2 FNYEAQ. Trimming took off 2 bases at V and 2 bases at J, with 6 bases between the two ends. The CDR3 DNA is TGTGCCAGCAGCTTAATCCCTCAAGAGACCCAGTACTTC. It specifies CASSLIPQETQYF.

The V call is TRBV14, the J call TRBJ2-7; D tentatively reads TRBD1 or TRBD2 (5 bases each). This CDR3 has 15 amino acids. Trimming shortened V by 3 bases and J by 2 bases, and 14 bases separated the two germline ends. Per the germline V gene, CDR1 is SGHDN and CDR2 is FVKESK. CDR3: CASSHTRDRTYEQYF. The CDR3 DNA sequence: TGTGCCAGCAGCCATACCCGGGACCGAACCTACGAGCAGTACTTC.

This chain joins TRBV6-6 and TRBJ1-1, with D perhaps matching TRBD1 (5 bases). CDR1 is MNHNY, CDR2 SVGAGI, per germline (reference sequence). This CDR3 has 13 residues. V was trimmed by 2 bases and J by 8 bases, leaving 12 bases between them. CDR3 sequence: CASSYHGTEEAFF. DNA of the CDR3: TGTGCCAGCAGTTACCACGGGACCGAAGAAGCTTTCTTT.

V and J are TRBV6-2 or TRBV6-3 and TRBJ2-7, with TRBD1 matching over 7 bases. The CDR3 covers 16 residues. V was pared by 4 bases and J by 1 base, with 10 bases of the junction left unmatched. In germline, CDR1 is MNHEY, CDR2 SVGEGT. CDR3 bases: TGTGCCAGCAGTTCCTACCGGGACAGTTCTTCCTACGAGCAGTACGTC. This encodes CASSSYRDSSSYEQYV.

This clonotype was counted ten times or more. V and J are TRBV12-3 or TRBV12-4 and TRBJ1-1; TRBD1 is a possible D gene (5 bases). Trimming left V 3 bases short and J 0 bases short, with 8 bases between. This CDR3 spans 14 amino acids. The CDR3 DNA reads TGTGCCAGCAGTTTCGGGGGGTTGAACACTGAAGCTTTCTTT. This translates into CASSFGGLNTEAFF.

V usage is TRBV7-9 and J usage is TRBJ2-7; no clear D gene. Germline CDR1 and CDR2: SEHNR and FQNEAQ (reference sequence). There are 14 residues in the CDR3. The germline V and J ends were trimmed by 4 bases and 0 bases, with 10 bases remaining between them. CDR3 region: CASSSLGYSYEQYF. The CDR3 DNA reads TGTGCCAGCAGCTCTCTAGGGTACTCCTACGAGCAGTACTTC.